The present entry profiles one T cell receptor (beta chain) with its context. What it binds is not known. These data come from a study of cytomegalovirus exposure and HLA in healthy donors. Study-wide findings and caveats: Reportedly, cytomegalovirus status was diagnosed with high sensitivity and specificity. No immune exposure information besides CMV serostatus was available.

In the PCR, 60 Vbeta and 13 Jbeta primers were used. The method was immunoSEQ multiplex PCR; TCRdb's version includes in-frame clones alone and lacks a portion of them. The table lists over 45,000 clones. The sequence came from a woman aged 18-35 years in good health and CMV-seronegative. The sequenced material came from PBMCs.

CDR3 loop: CASSLTGTTGNTIYF. The CDR3 DNA reads as TGTGCCAGCAGCCTAACCGGGACAACTGGAAACACCATATATTTT. This chain connects TRBV5-8 to TRBJ1-3; TRBD1 might be the D (6 bases). In germline, CDR1 is SGHTS, CDR2 YDEGEE. The CDR3 is made up of 15 amino acids. The ends were cut back, 4 bases at V and 2 bases at J, with 13 bases in the middle.